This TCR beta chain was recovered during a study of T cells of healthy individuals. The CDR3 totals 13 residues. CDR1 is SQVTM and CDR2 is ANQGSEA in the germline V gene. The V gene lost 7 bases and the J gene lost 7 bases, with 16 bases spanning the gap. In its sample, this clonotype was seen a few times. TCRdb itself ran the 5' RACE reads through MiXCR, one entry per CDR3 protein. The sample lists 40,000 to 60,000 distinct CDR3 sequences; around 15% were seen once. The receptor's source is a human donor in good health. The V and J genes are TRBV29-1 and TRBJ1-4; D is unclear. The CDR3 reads CSARTVLGEKLFF. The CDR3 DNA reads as TGCAGCGCGAGGACTGTCTTAGGTGAAAAACTGTTTTTT.